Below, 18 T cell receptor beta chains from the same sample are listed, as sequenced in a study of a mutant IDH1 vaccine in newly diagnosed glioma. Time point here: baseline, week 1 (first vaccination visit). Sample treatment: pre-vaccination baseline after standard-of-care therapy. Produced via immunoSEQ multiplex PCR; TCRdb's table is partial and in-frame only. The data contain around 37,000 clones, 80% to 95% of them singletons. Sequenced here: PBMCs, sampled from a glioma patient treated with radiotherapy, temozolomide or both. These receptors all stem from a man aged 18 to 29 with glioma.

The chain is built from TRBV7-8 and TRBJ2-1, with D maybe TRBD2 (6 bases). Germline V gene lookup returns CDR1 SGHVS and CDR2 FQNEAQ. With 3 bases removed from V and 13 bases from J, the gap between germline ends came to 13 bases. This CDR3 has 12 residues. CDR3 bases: TGTGCCAGCAGCTTTAAACGGGAGTTACAGTTCTTC. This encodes CASSFKRELQFF.

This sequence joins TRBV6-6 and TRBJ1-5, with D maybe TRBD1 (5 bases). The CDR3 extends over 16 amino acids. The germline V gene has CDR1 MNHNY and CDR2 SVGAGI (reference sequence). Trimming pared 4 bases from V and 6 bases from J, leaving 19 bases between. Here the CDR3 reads CASSFSRAGIGQPQHF. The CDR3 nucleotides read TGTGCCAGCAGTTTCTCCAGGGCCGGGATAGGTCAGCCCCAGCATTTT.

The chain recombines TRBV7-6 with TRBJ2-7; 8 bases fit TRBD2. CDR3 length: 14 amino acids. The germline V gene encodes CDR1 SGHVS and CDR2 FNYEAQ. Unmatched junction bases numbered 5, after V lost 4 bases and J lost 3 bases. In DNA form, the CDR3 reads TGTGCCAGCAGCTCGTCCCTAGCGGGCTACGAGCAGTACTTC. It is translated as CASSSSLAGYEQYF.

The CDR3 here is CASSEWVSGANVLTF. The DNA for the CDR3 is TGTGCCAGCAGTGAGTGGGTCTCTGGGGCCAACGTCCTGACTTTC. This chain uses TRBV6-1 with TRBJ2-6, with unresolved D. This CDR3 is 15 amino acids long. The germline V and J ends were trimmed by 3 bases and 0 bases, with 6 bases remaining between them. Germline lookup yields CDR1 MNHNS and CDR2 SASEGT.

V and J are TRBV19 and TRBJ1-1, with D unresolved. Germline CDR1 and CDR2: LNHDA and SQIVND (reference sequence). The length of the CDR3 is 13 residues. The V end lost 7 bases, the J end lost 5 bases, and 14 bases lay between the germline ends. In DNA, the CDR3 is TGTGCCAGTACCCAACCCCCGGGGACTGAAGCTTTCTTT. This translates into CASTQPPGTEAFF.

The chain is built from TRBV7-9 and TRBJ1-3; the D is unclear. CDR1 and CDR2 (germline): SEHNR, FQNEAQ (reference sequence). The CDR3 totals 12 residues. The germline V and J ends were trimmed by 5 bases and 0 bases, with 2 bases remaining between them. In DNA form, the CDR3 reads TGTGCCAGCAGCCGCTCTGGAAACACCATATATTTT. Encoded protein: CASSRSGNTIYF. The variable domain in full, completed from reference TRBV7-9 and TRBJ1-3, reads DTGVSQNPRHKITKRGQNVTFRCDPISEHNRLYWYRQTLGQGPEFLTYFQNEAQLEKSRLLSDRFSAERPKGSFSTLEIQRTEQGDSAMYLCASSRSGNTIYFGEGSWLTVV.

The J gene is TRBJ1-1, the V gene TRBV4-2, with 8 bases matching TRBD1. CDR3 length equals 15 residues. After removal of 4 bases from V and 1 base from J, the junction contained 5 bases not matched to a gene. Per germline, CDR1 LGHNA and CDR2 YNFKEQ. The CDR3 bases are TGTGCCAGCAGCCCCGGACAGGGTTGGAACACTGAAGCTTTCTTT. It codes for CASSPGQGWNTEAFF.

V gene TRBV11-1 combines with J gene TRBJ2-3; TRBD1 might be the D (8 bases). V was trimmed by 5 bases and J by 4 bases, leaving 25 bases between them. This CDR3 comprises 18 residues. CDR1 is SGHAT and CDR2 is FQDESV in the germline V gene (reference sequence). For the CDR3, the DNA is TGTGCCAGCAGCCACTGTGTGGGGTACAGGGGGAGGGCAGATACGCAGTATTTT. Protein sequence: CASSHCVGYRGRADTQYF.

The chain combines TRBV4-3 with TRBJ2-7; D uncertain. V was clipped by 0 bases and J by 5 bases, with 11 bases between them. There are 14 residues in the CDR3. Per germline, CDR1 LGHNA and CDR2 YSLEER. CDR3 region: CASSQDAGLHEQYF. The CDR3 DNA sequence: TGCGCCAGCAGCCAAGACGCCGGGCTCCACGAGCAGTACTTC.

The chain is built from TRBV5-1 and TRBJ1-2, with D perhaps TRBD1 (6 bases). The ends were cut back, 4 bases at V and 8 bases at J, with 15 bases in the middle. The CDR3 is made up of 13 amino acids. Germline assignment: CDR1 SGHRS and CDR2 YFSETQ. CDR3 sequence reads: CASSQTGFGGYTF. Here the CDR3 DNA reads TGCGCCAGCAGCCAAACAGGGTTCGGGGGCTACACCTTC.

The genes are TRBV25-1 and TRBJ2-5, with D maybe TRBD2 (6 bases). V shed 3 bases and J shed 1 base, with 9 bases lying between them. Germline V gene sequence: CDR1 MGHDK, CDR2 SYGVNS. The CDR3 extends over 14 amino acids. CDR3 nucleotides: TGTGCCAGCAGTGACGCGGGGCTCCAAGAGACCCAGTACTTC. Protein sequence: CASSDAGLQETQYF.

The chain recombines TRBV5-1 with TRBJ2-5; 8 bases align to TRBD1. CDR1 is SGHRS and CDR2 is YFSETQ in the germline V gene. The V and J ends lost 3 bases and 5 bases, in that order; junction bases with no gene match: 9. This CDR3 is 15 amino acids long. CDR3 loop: CASSSLTGAQETQYF. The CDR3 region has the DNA TGCGCCAGCAGCTCTCTGACAGGGGCGCAGGAGACCCAGTACTTC.

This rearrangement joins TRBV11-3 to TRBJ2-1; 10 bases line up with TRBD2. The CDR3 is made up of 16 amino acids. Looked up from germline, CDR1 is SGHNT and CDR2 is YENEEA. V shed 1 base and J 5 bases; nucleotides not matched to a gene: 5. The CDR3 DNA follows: TGTGCCAGCAGCTTAGGAGCTAGCGGGAGTAACAATGAGCAGTTCTTC. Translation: CASSLGASGSNNEQFF.

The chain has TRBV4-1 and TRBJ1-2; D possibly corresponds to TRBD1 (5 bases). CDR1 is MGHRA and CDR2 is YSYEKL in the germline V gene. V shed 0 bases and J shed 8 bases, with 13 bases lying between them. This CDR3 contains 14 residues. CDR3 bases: TGCGCCAGCAGCCAAGATGGGGGAACCGGGGGCTACACCTTC. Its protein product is CASSQDGGTGGYTF.

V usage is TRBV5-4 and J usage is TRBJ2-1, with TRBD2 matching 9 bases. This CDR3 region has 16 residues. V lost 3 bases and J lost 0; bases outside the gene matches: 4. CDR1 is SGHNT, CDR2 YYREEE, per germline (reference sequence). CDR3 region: CASSSGREGSYNEQFF. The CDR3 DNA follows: TGTGCCAGCAGCTCCGGGCGGGAGGGCTCCTACAATGAGCAGTTCTTC.

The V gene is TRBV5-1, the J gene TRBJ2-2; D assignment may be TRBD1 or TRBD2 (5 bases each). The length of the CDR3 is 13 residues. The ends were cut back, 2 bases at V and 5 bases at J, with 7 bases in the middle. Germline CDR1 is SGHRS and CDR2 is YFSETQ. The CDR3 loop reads CASSFWGTGELFF. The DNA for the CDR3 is TGCGCCAGCAGCTTCTGGGGGACCGGGGAGCTGTTTTTT. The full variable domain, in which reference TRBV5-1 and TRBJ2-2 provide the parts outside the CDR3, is KAGVTQTPRYLIKTRGQQVTLSCSPISGHRSVSWYQQTPGQGLQFLFEYFSETQRNKGNFPGRFSGRQFSNSRSEMNVSTLELGDSALYLCASSFWGTGELFFGEGSRLTVL.

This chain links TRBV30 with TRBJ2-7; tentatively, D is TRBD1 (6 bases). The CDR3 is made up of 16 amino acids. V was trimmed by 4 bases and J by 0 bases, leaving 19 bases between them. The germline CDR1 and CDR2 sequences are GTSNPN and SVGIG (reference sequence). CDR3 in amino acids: CAWKNVQGPSSYEQYF. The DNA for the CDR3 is TGTGCCTGGAAAAATGTCCAGGGGCCGAGCTCCTACGAGCAGTACTTC.

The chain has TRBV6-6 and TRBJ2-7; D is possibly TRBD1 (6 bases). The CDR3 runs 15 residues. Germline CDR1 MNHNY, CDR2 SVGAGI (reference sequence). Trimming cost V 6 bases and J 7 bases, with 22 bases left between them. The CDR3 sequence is CASSPSGTPVEEQYF. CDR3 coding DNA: TGTGCCAGCAGCCCCTCCGGGACACCGGTGGAGGAGCAGTACTTC.